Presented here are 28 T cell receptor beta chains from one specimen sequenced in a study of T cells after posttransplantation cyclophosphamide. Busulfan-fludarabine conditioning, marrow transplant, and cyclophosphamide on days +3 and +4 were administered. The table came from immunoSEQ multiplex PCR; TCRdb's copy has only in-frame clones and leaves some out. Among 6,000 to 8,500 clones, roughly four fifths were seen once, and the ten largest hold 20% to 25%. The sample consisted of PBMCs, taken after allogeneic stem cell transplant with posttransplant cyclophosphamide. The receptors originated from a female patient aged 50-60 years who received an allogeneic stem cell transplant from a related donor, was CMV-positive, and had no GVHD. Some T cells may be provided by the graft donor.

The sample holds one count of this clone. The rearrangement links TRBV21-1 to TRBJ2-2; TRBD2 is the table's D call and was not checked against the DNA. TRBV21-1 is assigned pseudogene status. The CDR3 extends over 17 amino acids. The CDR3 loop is CASSKDSKFANTGELFF. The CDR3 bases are TGTGCCAGCAGCAAAGACTCCAAGTTCGCGAACACCGGGGAGCTGTTTTTT.

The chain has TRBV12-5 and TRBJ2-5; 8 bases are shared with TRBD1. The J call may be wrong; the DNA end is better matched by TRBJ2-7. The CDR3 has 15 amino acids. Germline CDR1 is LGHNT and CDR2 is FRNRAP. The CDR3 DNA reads TGTGCTAGTGGCCTCCGGGACAGGTACTCCTACGAGCAGTACTTC. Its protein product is CASGLRDRYSYEQYF.

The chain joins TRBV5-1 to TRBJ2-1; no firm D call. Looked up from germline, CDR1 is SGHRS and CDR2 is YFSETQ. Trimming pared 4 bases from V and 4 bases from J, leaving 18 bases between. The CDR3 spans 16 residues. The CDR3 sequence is CASSLLSGNSYNEQFF. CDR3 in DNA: TGCGCCAGCAGCCTCTTGTCAGGCAATTCGTACAATGAGCAGTTCTTC.

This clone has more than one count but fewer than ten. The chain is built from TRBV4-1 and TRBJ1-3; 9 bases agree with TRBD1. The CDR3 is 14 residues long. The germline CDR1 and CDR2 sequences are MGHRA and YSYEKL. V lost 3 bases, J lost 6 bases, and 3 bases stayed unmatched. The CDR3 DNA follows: TGCGCCAGCAGCCAGCGGACAGGGGAAAACACCATATATTTT. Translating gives CASSQRTGENTIYF.

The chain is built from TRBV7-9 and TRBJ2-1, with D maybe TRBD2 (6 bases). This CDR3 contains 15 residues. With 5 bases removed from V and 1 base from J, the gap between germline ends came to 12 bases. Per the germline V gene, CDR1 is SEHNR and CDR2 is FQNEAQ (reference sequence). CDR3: CASSRVGGSYNEQFF. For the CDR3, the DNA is TGTGCCAGCAGCCGGGTCGGAGGGTCCTACAATGAGCAGTTCTTC.

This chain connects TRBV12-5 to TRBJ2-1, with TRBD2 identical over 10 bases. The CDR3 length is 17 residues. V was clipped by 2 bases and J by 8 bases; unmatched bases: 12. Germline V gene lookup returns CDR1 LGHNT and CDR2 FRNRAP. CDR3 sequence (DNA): TGTGCTAGTGGTTTGCTTCCATTAGCGGGAGGCGCGCATGAGCAGTTCTTC. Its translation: CASGLLPLAGGAHEQFF.

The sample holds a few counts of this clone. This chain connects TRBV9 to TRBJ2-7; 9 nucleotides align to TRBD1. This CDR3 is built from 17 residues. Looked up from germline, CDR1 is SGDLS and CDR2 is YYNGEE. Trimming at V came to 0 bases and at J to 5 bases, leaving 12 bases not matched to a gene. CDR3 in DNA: TGTGCCAGCAGCGTAGGAGGAAGGACAGGGGTTCCCCACGAGCAGTACTTC. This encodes CASSVGGRTGVPHEQYF.

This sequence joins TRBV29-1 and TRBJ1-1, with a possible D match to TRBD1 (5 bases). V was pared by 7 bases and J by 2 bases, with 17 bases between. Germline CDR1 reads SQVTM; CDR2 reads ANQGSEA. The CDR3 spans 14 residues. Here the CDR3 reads CSASFQGLNTEAFF. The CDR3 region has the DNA TGCAGCGCGTCGTTTCAGGGCCTTAACACTGAAGCTTTCTTT.

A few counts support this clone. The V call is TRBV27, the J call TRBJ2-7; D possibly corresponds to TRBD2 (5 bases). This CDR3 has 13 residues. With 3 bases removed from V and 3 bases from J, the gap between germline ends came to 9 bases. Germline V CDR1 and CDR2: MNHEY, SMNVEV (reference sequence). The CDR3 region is CASSFGLGYEQYF. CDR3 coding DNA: TGTGCCAGCAGTTTCGGACTTGGCTACGAGCAGTACTTC.

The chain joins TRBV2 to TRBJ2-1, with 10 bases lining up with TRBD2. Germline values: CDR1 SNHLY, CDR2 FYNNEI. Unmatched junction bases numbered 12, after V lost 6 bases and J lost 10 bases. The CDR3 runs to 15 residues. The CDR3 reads CASRPPGLAESEQFF. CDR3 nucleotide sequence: TGTGCCAGCAGGCCCCCCGGACTAGCGGAATCCGAGCAGTTCTTC.

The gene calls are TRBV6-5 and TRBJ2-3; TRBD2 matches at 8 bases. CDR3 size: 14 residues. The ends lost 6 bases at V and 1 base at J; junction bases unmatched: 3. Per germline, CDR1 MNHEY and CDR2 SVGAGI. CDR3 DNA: TGTGCCAGCAGAAAGGGACTAGGCACAGATACGCAGTATTTT. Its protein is CASRKGLGTDTQYF.

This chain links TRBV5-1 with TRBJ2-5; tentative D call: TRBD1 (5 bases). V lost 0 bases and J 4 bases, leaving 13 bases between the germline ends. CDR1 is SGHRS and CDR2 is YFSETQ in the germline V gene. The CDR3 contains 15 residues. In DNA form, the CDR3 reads TGCGCCAGCAGCTTGGTTGGGTATCAGGGAGAGACCCAGTACTTC. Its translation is CASSLVGYQGETQYF.

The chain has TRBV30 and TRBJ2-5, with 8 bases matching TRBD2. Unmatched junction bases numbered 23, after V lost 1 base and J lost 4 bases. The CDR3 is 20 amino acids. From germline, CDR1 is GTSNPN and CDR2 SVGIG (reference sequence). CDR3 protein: CAWSARDLISGTLDRETQYF. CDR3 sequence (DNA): TGTGCCTGGAGTGCCCGGGACCTCATTAGCGGGACGCTGGACAGAGAGACCCAGTACTTC.

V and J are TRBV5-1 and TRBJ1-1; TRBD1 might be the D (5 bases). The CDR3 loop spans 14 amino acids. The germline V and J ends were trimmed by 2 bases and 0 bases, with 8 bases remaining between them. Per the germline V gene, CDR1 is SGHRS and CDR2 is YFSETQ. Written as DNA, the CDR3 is TGCGCCAGCAGCTTCGACAGTCTGAACACTGAAGCTTTCTTT. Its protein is CASSFDSLNTEAFF. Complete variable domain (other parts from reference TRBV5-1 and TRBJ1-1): KAGVTQTPRYLIKTRGQQVTLSCSPISGHRSVSWYQQTPGQGLQFLFEYFSETQRNKGNFPGRFSGRQFSNSRSEMNVSTLELGDSALYLCASSFDSLNTEAFFGQGTRLTVV.

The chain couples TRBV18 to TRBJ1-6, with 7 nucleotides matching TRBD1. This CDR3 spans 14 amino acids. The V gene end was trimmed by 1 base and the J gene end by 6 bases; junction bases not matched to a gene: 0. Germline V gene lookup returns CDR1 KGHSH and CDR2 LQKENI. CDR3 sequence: CASSPRQGNSPLHF. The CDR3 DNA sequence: TGTGCCAGCTCACCACGACAGGGTAATTCACCCCTCCACTTT.

CDR3 loop: CASTRDRITGELFF. In nucleotides, the CDR3 is TGCGCCAGCACCCGGGACAGAATCACCGGGGAGCTGTTTTTT. This chain uses TRBV4-1 with TRBJ2-2; 7 nucleotides agree with TRBD1. This CDR3 is built from 14 residues. V shed 7 bases and J 4 bases; nucleotides not matched to a gene: 6. The germline V gene encodes CDR1 MGHRA and CDR2 YSYEKL.

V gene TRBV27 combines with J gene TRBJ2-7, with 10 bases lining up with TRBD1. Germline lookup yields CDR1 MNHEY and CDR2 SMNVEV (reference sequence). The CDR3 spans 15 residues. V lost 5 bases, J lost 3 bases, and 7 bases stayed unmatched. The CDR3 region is CASSPYRDRGYEQYF. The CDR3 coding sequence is TGTGCCAGCAGTCCGTACCGGGACAGGGGCTACGAGCAGTACTTC.

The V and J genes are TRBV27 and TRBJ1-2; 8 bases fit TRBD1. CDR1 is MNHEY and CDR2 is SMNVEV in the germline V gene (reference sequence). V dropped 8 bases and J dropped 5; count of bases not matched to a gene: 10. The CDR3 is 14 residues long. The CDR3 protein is CASGQGHSGYGYTF. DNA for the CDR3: TGTGCCAGCGGACAGGGTCATTCGGGGTATGGCTACACCTTC.

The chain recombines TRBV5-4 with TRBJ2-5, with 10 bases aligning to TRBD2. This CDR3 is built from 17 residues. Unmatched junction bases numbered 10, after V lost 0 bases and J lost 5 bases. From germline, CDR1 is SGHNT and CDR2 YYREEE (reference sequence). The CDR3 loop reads CASSLEPRLAGGETQYF. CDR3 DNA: TGTGCCAGCAGCTTGGAACCTCGACTAGCGGGTGGGGAGACCCAGTACTTC.

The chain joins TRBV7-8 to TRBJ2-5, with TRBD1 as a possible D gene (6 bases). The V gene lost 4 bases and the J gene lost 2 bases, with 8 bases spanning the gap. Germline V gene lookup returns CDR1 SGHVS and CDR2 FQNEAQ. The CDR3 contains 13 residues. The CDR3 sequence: CASSWTEQETQYF. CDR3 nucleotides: TGTGCCAGCAGCTGGACAGAGCAAGAGACCCAGTACTTC. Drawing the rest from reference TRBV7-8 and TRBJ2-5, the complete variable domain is GAGVSQSPRYKVAKRGQDVALRCDPISGHVSLFWYQQALGQGPEFLTYFQNEAQLDKSGLPSDRFFAERPEGSVSTLKIQRTQQEDSAVYLCASSWTEQETQYFGPGTRLLVL.

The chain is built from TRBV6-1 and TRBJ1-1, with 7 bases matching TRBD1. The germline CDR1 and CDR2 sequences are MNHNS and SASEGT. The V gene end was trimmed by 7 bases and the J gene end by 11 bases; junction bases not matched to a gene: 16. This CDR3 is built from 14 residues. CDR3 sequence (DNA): TGTGCCAGCAATCGACAGGGTGCGGCAGGGGAGGCTTTCTTT. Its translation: CASNRQGAAGEAFF.

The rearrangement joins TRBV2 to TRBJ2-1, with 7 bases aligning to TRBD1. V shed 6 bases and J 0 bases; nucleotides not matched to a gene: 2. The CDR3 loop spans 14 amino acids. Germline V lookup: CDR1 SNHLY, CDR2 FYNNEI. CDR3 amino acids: CASRGDSSYNEQFF. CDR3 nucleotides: TGTGCCAGCAGGGGGGACAGCTCCTACAATGAGCAGTTCTTC.

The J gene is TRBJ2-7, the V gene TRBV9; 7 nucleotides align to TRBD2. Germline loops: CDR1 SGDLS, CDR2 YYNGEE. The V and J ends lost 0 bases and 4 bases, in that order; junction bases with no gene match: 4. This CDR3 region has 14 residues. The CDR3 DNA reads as TGTGCCAGCAGCGTAGCGCCTAGCGGTTACGAGCAGTACTTC. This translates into CASSVAPSGYEQYF.

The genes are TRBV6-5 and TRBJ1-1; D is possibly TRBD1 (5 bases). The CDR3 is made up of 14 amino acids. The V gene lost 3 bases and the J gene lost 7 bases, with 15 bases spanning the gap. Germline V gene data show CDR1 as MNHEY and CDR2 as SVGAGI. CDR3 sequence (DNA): TGTGCCAGCAGTTATCGGGCTCCGGGGGATGAAGCTTTCTTT. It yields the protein CASSYRAPGDEAFF.

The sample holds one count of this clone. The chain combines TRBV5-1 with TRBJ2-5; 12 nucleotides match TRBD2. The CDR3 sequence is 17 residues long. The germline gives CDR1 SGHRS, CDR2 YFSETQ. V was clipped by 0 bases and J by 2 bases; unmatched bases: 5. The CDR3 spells CASSLAATSGGQETQYF. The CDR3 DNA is TGCGCCAGCAGCTTGGCCGCGACTAGCGGGGGACAAGAGACCCAGTACTTC.

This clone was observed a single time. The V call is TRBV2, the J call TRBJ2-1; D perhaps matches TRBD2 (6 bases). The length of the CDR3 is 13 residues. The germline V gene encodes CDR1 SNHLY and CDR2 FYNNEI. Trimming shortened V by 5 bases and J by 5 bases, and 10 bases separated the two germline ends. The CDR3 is CASSPRRDNEQFF. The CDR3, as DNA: TGTGCCAGCAGTCCCCGGAGGGACAATGAGCAGTTCTTC.

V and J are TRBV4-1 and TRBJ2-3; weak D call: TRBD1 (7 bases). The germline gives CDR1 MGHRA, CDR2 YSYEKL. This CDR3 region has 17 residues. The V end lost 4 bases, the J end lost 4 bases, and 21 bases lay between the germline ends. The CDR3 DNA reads TGCGCCAGCAGCCCAAACCGACAGGGACTGGGCGCAGATACGCAGTATTTT. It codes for CASSPNRQGLGADTQYF.

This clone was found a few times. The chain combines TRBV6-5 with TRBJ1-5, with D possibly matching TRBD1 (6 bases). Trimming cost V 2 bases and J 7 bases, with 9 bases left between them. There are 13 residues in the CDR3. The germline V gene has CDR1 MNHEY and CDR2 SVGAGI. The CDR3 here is CASSYRTDQPQHF. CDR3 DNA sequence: TGTGCCAGCAGTTACCGGACAGACCAGCCCCAGCATTTT.